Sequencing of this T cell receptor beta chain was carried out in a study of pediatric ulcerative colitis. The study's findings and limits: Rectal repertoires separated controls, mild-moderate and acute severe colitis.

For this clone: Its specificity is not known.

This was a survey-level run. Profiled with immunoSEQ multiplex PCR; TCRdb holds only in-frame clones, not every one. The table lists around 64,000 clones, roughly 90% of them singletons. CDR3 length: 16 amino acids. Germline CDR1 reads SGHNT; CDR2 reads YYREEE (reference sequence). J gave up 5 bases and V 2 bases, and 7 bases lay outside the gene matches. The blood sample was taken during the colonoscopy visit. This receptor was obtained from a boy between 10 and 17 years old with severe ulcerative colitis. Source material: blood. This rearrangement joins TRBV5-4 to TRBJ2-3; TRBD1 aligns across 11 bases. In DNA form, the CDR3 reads TGTGCCAGCAGCTTTTCCGGGACAGGGGGTGGAGATACGCAGTATTTT. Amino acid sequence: CASSFSGTGGGDTQYF. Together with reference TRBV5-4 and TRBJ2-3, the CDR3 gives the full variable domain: ETGVTQSPTHLIKTRGQQVTLRCSSQSGHNTVSWYQQALGQGPQFIFQYYREEENGRGNFPPRFSGLQFPNYSSELNVNALELDDSALYLCASSFSGTGGGDTQYFGPGTRLTVL.